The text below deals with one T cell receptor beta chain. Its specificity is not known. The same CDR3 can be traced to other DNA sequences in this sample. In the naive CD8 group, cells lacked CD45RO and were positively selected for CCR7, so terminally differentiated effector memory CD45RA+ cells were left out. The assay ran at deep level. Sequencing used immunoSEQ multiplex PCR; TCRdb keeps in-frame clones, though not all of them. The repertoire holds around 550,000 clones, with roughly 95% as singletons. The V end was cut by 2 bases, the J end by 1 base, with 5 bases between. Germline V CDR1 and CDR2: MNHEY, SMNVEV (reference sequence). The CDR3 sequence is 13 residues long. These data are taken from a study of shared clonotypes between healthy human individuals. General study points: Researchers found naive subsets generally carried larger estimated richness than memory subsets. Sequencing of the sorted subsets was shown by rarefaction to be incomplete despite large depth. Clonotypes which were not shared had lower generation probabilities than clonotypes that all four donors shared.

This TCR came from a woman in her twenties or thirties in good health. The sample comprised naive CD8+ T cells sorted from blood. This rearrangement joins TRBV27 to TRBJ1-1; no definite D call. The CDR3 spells CASSLTGNTEAFF. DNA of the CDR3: TGTGCCAGCAGTTTAACGGGGAACACTGAAGCTTTCTTT.